Shown below are 5 T cell receptor beta chains from a single sample sequenced in a study of cytomegalovirus exposure and HLA in healthy donors. A multiplex PCR was run with 60 Vbeta primers and 13 Jbeta primers. Assay used: immunoSEQ multiplex PCR; TCRdb lists only in-frame clones, some missing. The table lists 90,000 to 100,000 clones, about 83% of them singletons. Sequencing input: PBMCs. Receptor source: a man aged 60 to 75 in good health and CMV-seropositive.

The CDR3 region is CASSQQGGYNEQFF. As DNA, the CDR3 is TGTGCCAGCAGCCAACAGGGGGGTTACAATGAGCAGTTCTTC. This chain uses TRBV6-6 with TRBJ2-1, with 8 nucleotides matching TRBD1. Germline CDR1 MNHNY, CDR2 SVGAGI (reference sequence). The CDR3 extends over 14 amino acids. The J segment lost 4 bases and the V segment lost 6 bases, leaving 5 bases of the junction unmatched.

The rearrangement uses TRBV29-1 and TRBJ1-1; 8 positions match TRBD1. Germline trimming cut 3 bases from V and 4 bases from J; bases unmatched to any gene: 1. Germline lookup yields CDR1 SQVTM and CDR2 ANQGSEA. CDR3 length: 12 amino acids. Written as DNA, the CDR3 is TGCAGCGTTGAGGACAGGGTCACTGAAGCTTTCTTT. Encoded protein: CSVEDRVTEAFF.

V is TRBV9 and J is TRBJ2-3, with a possible D match to TRBD2 (6 bases). The V and J ends lost 0 bases and 1 base respectively, with 12 bases between them. Germline V lookup: CDR1 SGDLS, CDR2 YYNGEE. The CDR3 runs to 16 residues. The CDR3 coding sequence is TGTGCCAGCAGCGTAGAATTAGGAGGGGGCACAGATACGCAGTATTTT. Protein product: CASSVELGGGTDTQYF.

This rearrangement joins TRBV19 to TRBJ1-6, with 8 nucleotides matching TRBD1. J gave up 9 bases and V 9 bases, and 10 bases lay outside the gene matches. The germline V gene encodes CDR1 LNHDA and CDR2 SQIVND (reference sequence). This CDR3 has 14 residues. The CDR3 reads CASSPGQEFSPLHF. The CDR3 DNA follows: TGTGCCAGCTCCCCGGGACAGGAATTTTCACCCCTCCACTTT.

On this clone: Other DNA sequences in this sample translate to the same CDR3. The rearrangement joins TRBV6-5 to TRBJ1-4; the D is unclear. The germline CDR1 and CDR2 sequences are MNHEY and SVGAGI. Trimming removed 4 bases from V and 5 bases from J, with 17 bases in between. The CDR3 spans 16 residues. The CDR3 spells CASSWSRGIGNEKLFF. CDR3 DNA sequence: TGTGCCAGCAGTTGGAGTCGAGGGATTGGGAATGAAAAACTGTTTTTT.